The clone carrying this T cell receptor (beta chain) has a count of ten or more. These data belong to a study of T-cell reconstitution after alpha-beta-depleted transplantation in children. The CDR3 runs 12 residues. The germline V gene has CDR1 LGHNA and CDR2 YNFKEQ. J gave up 8 bases and V 4 bases, and 1 base lay outside the gene matches. Unique molecular identifiers were incorporated when the TCRbeta library was constructed. A single record per CDR3 protein comes from TCRdb applying MiXCR to the PCR reads. This sample has 400,000 to 500,000 distinct CDR3 sequences; 11% occur once, and the top ten carry roughly 6%.

This rearrangement joins TRBV4-2 to TRBJ2-2, with 7 bases identical to TRBD2. The sequencing used PBMCs from the stem cell graft donor, collected from the stem cell graft. This sequence was found in a human donor who donated a stem cell graft to a child with acute myeloid leukemia. CDR3 sequence reads: CASSPGGGELFF. CDR3 coding DNA: TGTGCCAGCAGCCCGGGGGGTGGGGAGCTGTTTTTT.